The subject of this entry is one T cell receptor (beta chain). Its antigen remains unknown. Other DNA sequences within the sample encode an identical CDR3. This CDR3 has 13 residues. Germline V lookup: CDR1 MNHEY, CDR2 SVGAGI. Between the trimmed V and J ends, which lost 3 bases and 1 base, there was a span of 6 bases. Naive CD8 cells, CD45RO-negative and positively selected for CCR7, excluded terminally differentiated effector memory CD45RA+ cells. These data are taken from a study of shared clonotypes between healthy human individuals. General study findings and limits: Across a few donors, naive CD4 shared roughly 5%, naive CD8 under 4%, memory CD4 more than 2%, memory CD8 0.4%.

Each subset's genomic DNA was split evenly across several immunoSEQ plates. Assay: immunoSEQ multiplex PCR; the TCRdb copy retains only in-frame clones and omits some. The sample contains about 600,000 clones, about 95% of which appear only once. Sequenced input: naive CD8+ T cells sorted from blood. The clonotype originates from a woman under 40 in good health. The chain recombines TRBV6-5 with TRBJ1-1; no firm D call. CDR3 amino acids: CASSYGPNTEAFF. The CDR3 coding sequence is TGTGCCAGCAGTTATGGGCCGAACACTGAAGCTTTCTTT.